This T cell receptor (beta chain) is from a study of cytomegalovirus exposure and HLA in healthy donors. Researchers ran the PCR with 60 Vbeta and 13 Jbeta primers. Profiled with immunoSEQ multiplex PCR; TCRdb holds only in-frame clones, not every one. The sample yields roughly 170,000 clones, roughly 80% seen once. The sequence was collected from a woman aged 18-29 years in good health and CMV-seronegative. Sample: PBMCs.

CDR3 in amino acids: CASPIAGLIAKNIQYF. Written as DNA, the CDR3 is TGTGCCAGCCCGATAGCGGGTCTTATAGCCAAAAACATTCAGTACTTC. The genes are TRBV6-4 and TRBJ2-4; 7 bases map to TRBD2. V lost 8 bases and J lost 0; bases outside the gene matches: 10. The germline V gene encodes CDR1 MRHNA and CDR2 SNTAGT. The CDR3 covers 16 residues.